One sample yielded the 9 T cell receptor beta chains listed below, sequenced in a study of shared clonotypes between healthy human individuals. Positive CCR7 selection of CD45RO-negative cells yielded the naive CD8 cells, and terminally differentiated effector memory CD45RA+ cells were excluded. The data were produced by immunoSEQ multiplex PCR, yet TCRdb's version contains in-frame clones alone and is incomplete. Of about 2.2 million clones listed, about 93% are singletons. The sample comprised naive CD8+ T cells from PBMCs. The receptors derive from a man aged 18 to 30 in good health. Some clones in this sample may be carry-over from other donors' samples.

In the case of this clone: Given a much more abundant clone one base away, this may be a read error. Other DNA sequences in the same sample also yield this CDR3. This rearrangement joins TRBV13 to TRBJ2-7, with D unresolved. CDR3 length: 11 residues. The V and J ends lost 3 bases and 3 bases respectively, with 3 bases between them. Germline V CDR1 and CDR2: PRHDT, FYEKMQ (reference sequence). This chain's CDR3 is CASSFNYEQYF. The DNA for the CDR3 is TGTGCCAGCAGCTTCAACTACGAGCAGTACTTC. The whole variable domain, filled in from reference TRBV13 and TRBJ2-7, reads AAGVIQSPRHLIKEKRETATLKCYPIPRHDTVYWYQQGPGQDPQFLISFYEKMQSDKGSIPDRFSAQQFSDYHSELNMSSLELGDSALYFCASSFNYEQYFGPGTRLTVT.

V usage is TRBV19 and J usage is TRBJ1-2; D might be TRBD1 (5 bases). The V and J ends lost 7 bases and 3 bases respectively, with 18 bases between them. This CDR3 is 15 amino acids long. The V gene's germline CDR1 is LNHDA and CDR2 SQIVND (reference sequence). CDR3: CASTLNGGVYYGYTF. CDR3 DNA: TGTGCCAGTACCCTGAATGGAGGGGTTTACTATGGCTACACCTTC.

The V and J genes are TRBV7-9 and TRBJ2-5; D unresolved. From germline, CDR1 is SEHNR and CDR2 FQNEAQ (reference sequence). Trimming took off 6 bases at V and 5 bases at J, with 25 bases between the two ends. This CDR3 is 17 amino acids long. DNA for the CDR3: TGTGCCAGCAGTTACCCAGTGGAAAGGGCCCACCGCGAGACCCAGTACTTC. It encodes CASSYPVERAHRETQYF.

V usage is TRBV5-6 and J usage is TRBJ1-1; D is unresolved. Deletions cut 4 bases from V and 4 bases from J, with 14 bases between. Germline V lookup: CDR1 SGHDT, CDR2 YYEEEE. CDR3 size: 14 residues. CDR3 sequence (DNA): TGTGCCAGCAGCCCCGGCCAAGCAGTCACTGAAGCTTTCTTT. This encodes CASSPGQAVTEAFF.

The J gene is TRBJ1-3, the V gene TRBV4-2; D call uncertain. CDR1 and CDR2 (germline): LGHNA, YNFKEQ. CDR3 length: 16 residues. The V end was cut by 2 bases, the J end by 0 bases, with 11 bases between. CDR3 region: CASSQLLHRSGNTIYF. The CDR3 coding sequence is TGTGCCAGCAGCCAACTTTTGCACCGCTCTGGAAACACCATATATTTT.

The chain links TRBV7-6 to TRBJ1-4, with 7 bases identical to TRBD1. J gave up 5 bases and V 5 bases, and 8 bases lay outside the gene matches. This CDR3 comprises 15 residues. The V gene's germline CDR1 is SGHVS and CDR2 FNYEAQ. The CDR3 bases are TGTGCCAGCAGCGCCCGGGACAGCCTCAATGAAAAACTGTTTTTT. Translation: CASSARDSLNEKLFF.

The J gene is TRBJ2-2, the V gene TRBV7-3; 11 bases fit TRBD1. The V and J ends lost 5 bases and 7 bases, in that order; junction bases with no gene match: 15. Germline V CDR1 and CDR2: SGHTA, FQGTGA. This CDR3 is built from 18 residues. Here the CDR3 reads CASSPRTGGDVGGGELFF. DNA of the CDR3: TGTGCCAGCAGCCCCAGGACAGGGGGCGACGTGGGCGGCGGGGAGCTGTTTTTT.

J is TRBJ2-1 and V is TRBV5-1; a possible D gene is TRBD1 (5 bases). CDR1 is SGHRS, CDR2 YFSETQ, per germline. The CDR3 is 14 amino acids. V dropped 0 bases and J dropped 6 bases, with 10 bases sitting between them. CDR3 nucleotide sequence: TGCGCCAGCAGCTTGGTTCAGGGCATCAATGAGCAGTTCTTC. It codes for CASSLVQGINEQFF.

The chain joins TRBV28 to TRBJ1-1, with 11 bases matching TRBD1. V lost 2 bases, J lost 10 bases, and 6 bases stayed unmatched. Germline assignment: CDR1 MDHEN and CDR2 SYDVKM. The CDR3 loop spans 14 amino acids. CDR3 DNA sequence: TGTGCCAGCAGTTTACCCGGACAGGGGGCGCGAGCTTTCTTT. It translates to CASSLPGQGARAFF.